The rows below give T cell receptor beta chains drawn from one sample of a study of control samples from healthy donors and cancer patients. Sequencing was performed with immunoSEQ multiplex PCR; in TCRdb, only in-frame clones are kept and a portion is missing. The sample comprises approximately 120,000 clones, about 89% of which are singletons, and 17% rests with the top ten. Sequencing was performed on blood. Source of these receptors: a woman aged 50 to 60 in good health. CDR3s include the opening cysteine and the closing phenylalanine or tryptophan. The D gene is left open where the match is weak. Some rows mark clone size as missing; the rest say once, few, many or name a class of expanded clone.

NA,TRBV7-2,NA,TRBJ2-5,CASSLVLATLQETQYF,TGTGCCAGCAGCTTAGTTCTAGCGACCCTCCAAGAGACCCAGTACTTC
NA,TRBV6-5,TRBD1,TRBJ2-7,CASGNAGGSYEQYF,TGTGCCAGCGGGAACGCAGGGGGATCCTACGAGCAGTACTTC
NA,TRBV5-6,TRBD1,TRBJ2-3,CASSLEGQGVKDTQYF,TGTGCCAGCAGCTTGGAGGGACAGGGGGTTAAAGATACGCAGTATTTT
few,TRBV18,NA,TRBJ1-1,CASSPSTNTEAFF,TGTGCCAGCTCACCTTCAACGAACACTGAAGCTTTCTTT
NA,TRBV7-9,TRBD1,TRBJ2-5,CASSSDPGQGGWQETQYF,TGTGCCAGCAGCTCCGATCCCGGACAGGGGGGATGGCAAGAGACCCAGTACTTC
NA,TRBV5-6,NA,TRBJ2-6,CASSFGPSGANVLTF,TGTGCCAGCAGCTTCGGACCCTCTGGGGCCAACGTCCTGACTTTC
NA,TRBV4-3,TRBD2,TRBJ2-3,CASSQGGGVYTQYF,TGCGCCAGCAGCCAGGGCGGGGGGGTTTATACGCAGTATTTT
few,TRBV3-1/TRBV3-2,TRBD1,TRBJ1-2,CASSQEGGLGGEGFGYTF,TGTGCCAGCAGCCAAGAAGGCGGGCTAGGGGGCGAGGGTTTTGGCTACACCTTC
NA,TRBV27,NA,TRBJ1-6,CASSPRAGSPLHF,TGTGCCAGCAGTCCTCGTGCGGGTTCACCCCTCCACTTT
NA,TRBV5-4,NA,TRBJ1-1,CASSPERNRETEAFF,TGTGCCAGCAGCCCGGAAAGAAACAGGGAGACTGAAGCTTTCTTT
NA,TRBV11-2,NA,TRBJ1-2,CASSAHNYGYTF,TGTGCCAGCAGCGCGCACAACTATGGCTACACCTTC
NA,TRBV5-1,TRBD1,TRBJ2-3,CASSTSTGQATDTQYF,TGCGCCAGCAGCACATCGACAGGGCAAGCCACAGATACGCAGTATTTT
NA,TRBV6-2/TRBV6-3,NA,TRBJ2-5,CASSPLGPVGQETQYF,TGTGCCAGCAGTCCGCTGGGGCCGGTGGGGCAAGAGACCCAGTACTTC
NA,TRBV3-1/TRBV3-2,NA,TRBJ1-1,CASSRGPVGAFF,TGTGCCAGCAGCCGCGGTCCCGTGGGAGCTTTCTTT
NA,TRBV30,TRBD1,TRBJ2-6,CAWSRQGFNVLTF,TGTGCCTGGAGCCGACAGGGATTCAACGTCCTGACTTTC
NA,TRBV7-9,NA,TRBJ1-2,CASNNQGPGYTF,TGTGCCAGCAACAACCAGGGGCCCGGCTACACCTTC
NA,TRBV7-9,TRBD1,TRBJ2-1,CASSDRTGENPYEQFF,TGTGCCAGCAGCGATAGGACAGGGGAGAACCCGTATGAGCAGTTCTTC
medium-sized,TRBV19,NA,TRBJ1-5,CASSPTAGNQPQHF,TGTGCCAGTAGCCCGACAGCCGGCAATCAGCCCCAGCATTTT